Below are 27 T cell receptor beta chains sequenced from a single sample in a study of cytomegalovirus exposure and HLA in healthy donors. 13 Jbeta primers and 60 Vbeta primers were used for the PCR. Generated by immunoSEQ multiplex PCR, the TCRdb table keeps only in-frame clones and is missing some. The sample data list around 150,000 clones. Sequenced: PBMCs. The receptors here all came from a woman aged 55-75 years in good health and CMV-seronegative.

This chain uses TRBV6-6 with TRBJ1-2, with D maybe TRBD1 (6 bases). Germline-derived CDR1 and CDR2 are MNHNY and SVGAGI (reference sequence). There are 12 residues in the CDR3. V dropped 5 bases and J dropped 8 bases, with 12 bases sitting between them. Here the CDR3 DNA reads TGTGCCAGCAGTGTTGGACAGTCAGGCTACACCTTC. Translating gives CASSVGQSGYTF.

The rearrangement links TRBV4-1 to TRBJ1-1; D unresolved. V lost 0 bases and J lost 7, with 12 bases in between. Germline V gene data show CDR1 as MGHRA and CDR2 as YSYEKL. There are 14 residues in the CDR3. CDR3 coding DNA: TGCGCCAGCAGCCAAGATTATCTAAAAAGTGAAGCTTTCTTT. Translation gives CASSQDYLKSEAFF.

The chain carries TRBV5-1 and TRBJ1-1, with TRBD1 as a possible D gene (6 bases). CDR1 is SGHRS, CDR2 YFSETQ, per germline. Trimming took 2 bases from V and 6 from J, leaving 17 bases between them. CDR3 length equals 15 residues. DNA of the CDR3: TGCGCCAGCAGCTTAGCAACAGGGTTCGCGGCTGAAGCTTTCTTT. Amino acids: CASSLATGFAAEAFF. Combining the CDR3 with reference TRBV5-1 and TRBJ1-1 gives the whole variable domain KAGVTQTPRYLIKTRGQQVTLSCSPISGHRSVSWYQQTPGQGLQFLFEYFSETQRNKGNFPGRFSGRQFSNSRSEMNVSTLELGDSALYLCASSLATGFAAEAFFGQGTRLTVV.

Comments on this clone: At one boundary the junction diverges from the germline segment, which might be a read error. The rearrangement uses TRBV11-2 and TRBJ1-1, with 8 bases lining up with TRBD1. Germline V gene sequence: CDR1 SGHAT, CDR2 FQNNGV. The CDR3 runs to 15 residues. CDR3: CASSPSDRVNPEAFF. As DNA, the CDR3 is TGTGCCAGCAGCCCGTCGGACAGGGTGAACCCTGAAGCTTTCTTT.

The chain has TRBV7-2 and TRBJ1-6; D is undetermined. Germline CDR1 reads SGHTA; CDR2 reads FQGNSA. Between the trimmed V and J ends, which lost 0 bases and 5 bases, there was a span of 11 bases. The CDR3 length is 16 residues. As DNA, the CDR3 is TGTGCCAGCAGCTTAGCTTCGTTCAGGAATAATTCACCCCTCCACTTT. Translation: CASSLASFRNNSPLHF.

Comment on this clone: An end of the junction differs from the germline gene, which may be a read error. The chain couples TRBV2 to TRBJ2-5, with D possibly matching TRBD2 (6 bases). Germline V gene data show CDR1 as SNHLY and CDR2 as FYNNEI. The CDR3 spans 12 residues. CDR3 sequence (DNA): TGTGCCGGCAGTGCGAGCGGGGAGACCCAGTACTTC. Translation: CAGSASGETQYF. Full variable domain (outside the CDR3, taken from reference TRBV2 and TRBJ2-5): EPEVTQTPSHQVTQMGQEVILRCVPISNHLYFYWYRQILGQKVEFLVSFYNNEISEKSEIFDDQFSVERPDGSNFTLKIRSTKLEDSAMYFCAGSASGETQYFGPGTRLLVL.

This rearrangement joins TRBV7-8 to TRBJ2-7; 9 bases match TRBD1. The CDR3 contains 16 residues. The trim removed 6 bases at V and 4 bases at J, leaving 13 bases unmatched. The V gene's germline CDR1 is SGHVS and CDR2 FQNEAQ. CDR3 residues: CASRLIPGQGFYEQYF. CDR3 DNA: TGTGCCAGCAGATTGATCCCGGGACAGGGTTTTTACGAGCAGTACTTC.

The chain has TRBV9 and TRBJ2-1, with 10 bases fitting TRBD2. V shed 3 bases and J 4 bases; nucleotides not matched to a gene: 1. This CDR3 has 14 amino acids. CDR1 is SGDLS and CDR2 is YYNGEE in the germline V gene. Written as DNA, the CDR3 is TGTGCCAGCAGCGCTAGCGGGGGATACAATGAGCAGTTCTTC. Its protein product is CASSASGGYNEQFF.

V gene TRBV29-1 combines with J gene TRBJ2-2, with D tentatively TRBD2 (5 bases). Trimming removed 6 bases at V and 0 bases at J, with 11 bases between. The CDR3 runs to 14 residues. The germline V gene has CDR1 SQVTM and CDR2 ANQGSEA. The CDR3 loop is CSVPRGTNTGELFF. CDR3 DNA sequence: TGCAGCGTGCCCCGGGGAACGAACACCGGGGAGCTGTTTTTT.

The V and J genes are TRBV7-9 and TRBJ1-4, with TRBD1 matching 10 bases. The CDR3 is 14 amino acids. Germline-derived CDR1 and CDR2 are SEHNR and FQNEAQ (reference sequence). With 5 bases clipped from V and 8 bases from J, the junction kept 5 bases outside the gene matches. CDR3 bases: TGTGCCAGCAGCCCGGGACAGGGGAACGAAAAACTGTTTTTT. This sequence encodes CASSPGQGNEKLFF.

The genes are TRBV27 and TRBJ2-7, with D perhaps TRBD1 (5 bases). CDR3 length: 19 amino acids. The V gene's germline CDR1 is MNHEY and CDR2 SMNVEV (reference sequence). V dropped 3 bases and J dropped 0 bases, with 24 bases sitting between them. The CDR3 coding sequence is TGTGCCAGCAGTTTCCGTTTGGCAGGGTTAGGAAAGAGCTCCTACGAGCAGTACTTC. The encoded protein is CASSFRLAGLGKSSYEQYF.

This chain joins TRBV21-1 and TRBJ2-1; TRBD2, the table's D call, was not compared with the DNA. TRBV21-1 is a recognized pseudogene. CDR3 length: 17 residues. CDR3 region: CAIKGSGPLGSYNEQFF. The DNA of the CDR3 is TGTGCCATTAAGGGCAGCGGCCCCCTGGGGTCGTACAATGAGCAGTTCTTC.

V is TRBV29-1 and J is TRBJ2-1, with 16 nucleotides matching TRBD2. The V gene end was trimmed by 7 bases and the J gene end by 10 bases; junction bases not matched to a gene: 1. Germline V gene data show CDR1 as SQVTM and CDR2 as ANQGSEA. This CDR3 is built from 12 residues. The CDR3 DNA sequence: TGCAGCGCGGGACTAGCGGGAGGGGAGCAGTTCTTC. Protein: CSAGLAGGEQFF.

The chain joins TRBV5-5 to TRBJ2-5, with TRBD2 matching over 11 bases. This CDR3 has 18 residues. V lost 1 base, J lost 4 bases, and 12 bases stayed unmatched. Germline V gene sequence: CDR1 SGHKS, CDR2 YYEKEE (reference sequence). CDR3 sequence reads: CASSLSVLAGASGETQYF. Written as DNA, the CDR3 is TGTGCCAGCAGCTTGTCAGTACTAGCGGGAGCCTCCGGAGAGACCCAGTACTTC.

CDR3 DNA sequence: TGTGCCAGCAGGGAACAGACAGGGAGCTCCTACGAGCAGTACTTC. Translating gives CASREQTGSSYEQYF. The chain links TRBV6-1 to TRBJ2-7, with TRBD1 matching over 7 bases. This CDR3 spans 15 amino acids. V gave up 6 bases and J gave up 0 bases; unmatched junction bases: 8. Per the germline V gene, CDR1 is MNHNS and CDR2 is SASEGT.

The rearrangement joins TRBV2 to TRBJ2-1; a weak D match, TRBD1 (6 bases). This CDR3 contains 12 residues. Trimming cost V 6 bases and J 9 bases, with 12 bases left between them. CDR1 is SNHLY and CDR2 is FYNNEI in the germline V gene. CDR3 DNA sequence: TGTGCCAGCAGATCCACAGGGAGTGAGCAGTTCTTC. Protein sequence: CASRSTGSEQFF.

The chain joins TRBV14 to TRBJ1-2; tentatively, D is TRBD1 (5 bases). This CDR3 region has 13 residues. The germline V gene encodes CDR1 SGHDN and CDR2 FVKESK. Trimming removed 4 bases from V and 6 bases from J, with 12 bases in between. The CDR3 is CASSLRGMNGYTF. The CDR3 DNA reads TGTGCCAGCAGCCTACGGGGGATGAATGGCTACACCTTC.

The chain carries TRBV5-1 and TRBJ1-1, with 7 bases fitting TRBD1. CDR1 and CDR2 (germline): SGHRS, YFSETQ. V lost 4 bases and J lost 3; bases outside the gene matches: 6. This CDR3 has 14 residues. The CDR3 DNA is TGCGCCAGCAGCCCCACAGGGGCGGACACTGAAGCTTTCTTT. This translates into CASSPTGADTEAFF. Full variable domain (outside the CDR3, taken from reference TRBV5-1 and TRBJ1-1): KAGVTQTPRYLIKTRGQQVTLSCSPISGHRSVSWYQQTPGQGLQFLFEYFSETQRNKGNFPGRFSGRQFSNSRSEMNVSTLELGDSALYLCASSPTGADTEAFFGQGTRLTVV.

This chain connects TRBV6-6 to TRBJ2-1; perhaps TRBD1 as D (5 bases). This CDR3 is built from 15 residues. Trimming took off 2 bases at V and 3 bases at J, with 11 bases between the two ends. The V gene's germline CDR1 is MNHNY and CDR2 SVGAGI (reference sequence). The CDR3: CASSYGARDYNEQFF. As DNA, the CDR3 is TGTGCCAGCAGTTACGGGGCCAGGGACTACAATGAGCAGTTCTTC.

The chain combines TRBV19 with TRBJ2-5, with 7 bases lining up with TRBD2. The CDR3 is made up of 16 amino acids. The germline V gene has CDR1 LNHDA and CDR2 SQIVND (reference sequence). V gave up 8 bases and J gave up 4 bases; unmatched junction bases: 16. CDR3: CASGSPASGSGETQYF. The DNA for the CDR3 is TGTGCCAGTGGAAGCCCGGCTAGCGGTTCGGGAGAGACCCAGTACTTC. Full variable domain (rest looked up from reference TRBV19 and TRBJ2-5): DGGITQSPKYLFRKEGQNVTLSCEQNLNHDAMYWYRQDPGQGLRLIYYSQIVNDFQKGDIAEGYSVSREKKESFPLTVTSAQKNPTAFYLCASGSPASGSGETQYFGPGTRLLVL.

As DNA, the CDR3 is TGTGCCAGCAGTCCCATAACAGGGGGCGGTTCACCCCTCCACTTT. It encodes CASSPITGGGSPLHF. The V gene is TRBV6-5, the J gene TRBJ1-6; 9 bases line up with TRBD1. V lost 5 bases to trimming and J lost 9 bases; unmatched junction nucleotides: 8. The germline gives CDR1 MNHEY, CDR2 SVGAGI. The CDR3 covers 15 residues.

The chain combines TRBV9 with TRBJ1-4; D may be TRBD1 (5 bases). Trimming removed 0 bases at V and 6 bases at J, with 21 bases between. Germline CDR1 SGDLS, CDR2 YYNGEE. CDR3 size: 18 residues. Here the CDR3 DNA reads TGTGCCAGCAGCGTAGTCTCCAGTACAGGCCCAGGGTATGAAAAACTGTTTTTT. Translation gives CASSVVSSTGPGYEKLFF.

The V and J genes are TRBV6-4 and TRBJ1-2; perhaps TRBD1 as D (5 bases). The V end lost 8 bases, the J end lost 3 bases, and 19 bases lay between the germline ends. The CDR3 covers 15 residues. CDR1 MRHNA and CDR2 SNTAGT come from the germline V gene. The chain's CDR3 is CASGETRDSYYGYTF. CDR3 sequence (DNA): TGTGCCAGCGGAGAAACCCGGGACTCATACTATGGCTACACCTTC.

The chain has TRBV5-1 and TRBJ1-1; D ambiguous. The CDR3 runs 13 residues. Trimming removed 5 bases from V and 1 base from J, with 9 bases in between. CDR1 is SGHRS, CDR2 YFSETQ, per germline. Here the CDR3 reads CASSSGSNTEAFF. The CDR3 coding sequence is TGCGCCAGCAGTTCCGGGTCGAACACTGAAGCTTTCTTT.

The chain joins TRBV7-2 to TRBJ2-7; D might be TRBD1 (6 bases). The V and J ends lost 0 bases and 3 bases respectively, with 12 bases between them. CDR1 and CDR2 from the germline V gene are SGHTA and FQGNSA. The CDR3 length is 15 residues. As DNA, the CDR3 is TGTGCCAGCAGCTTAGCAGGGACAACGTACTACGAGCAGTACTTC. As protein: CASSLAGTTYYEQYF.

This chain connects TRBV7-9 to TRBJ1-2, with 9 bases fitting TRBD1. V lost 0 bases, J lost 8 bases, and 10 bases stayed unmatched. Germline V gene lookup returns CDR1 SEHNR and CDR2 FQNEAQ (reference sequence). The CDR3 consists of 16 residues. The CDR3 DNA follows: TGTGCCAGCAGCTTAGCAGCCGGGACAGGGATGGGAGGCTACACCTTC. Residues: CASSLAAGTGMGGYTF.

V is TRBV19 and J is TRBJ2-6; TRBD1 matches 8 bases. V was clipped by 3 bases and J by 0 bases; unmatched bases: 4. The CDR3 length is 17 residues. CDR1 is LNHDA and CDR2 is SQIVND in the germline V gene (reference sequence). CDR3 residues: CASSIPDRVSGANVLTF. In DNA, the CDR3 is TGTGCCAGTAGTATCCCGGACAGGGTCTCTGGGGCCAACGTCCTGACTTTC.